A selection of T cell receptor beta chains follows, all from one sample in a study of blood T cell repertoires in COVID-19. Using immunoSEQ multiplex PCR, the repertoire was profiled, and TCRdb retains in-frame clones only, with some absent. Of 200,000 to 250,000 clones in the sample, 87% are singletons; the top ten hold about 6%. The sequenced material came from peripheral blood. These receptors were collected from a man aged 55 to 70 who had recovered from COVID-19. Both conserved end residues are part of each CDR3. The D gene is left open where the match is weak. Clone size is shown for a subset of rows, as once, few, many or a class of expanded clone.

>NA|TRBJ2-1|NA|TRBV4-2
CASSHGLDREQFF
TGTGCCAGCAGCCACGGACTCGACAGGGAGCAGTTCTTC
>NA|TRBJ1-1|TRBD1|TRBV27
CASSPIWGQGSKNTEAFF
TGTGCCAGCAGTCCCATATGGGGACAGGGGAGTAAGAACACTGAAGCTTTCTTT
>NA|TRBJ2-3|NA|TRBV28
CASRRSTQYF
TGTGCCAGCAGGCGGAGTACGCAGTATTTT
>NA|TRBJ2-7|NA|TRBV29-1
CSGERGWGYEQYF
TGCAGCGGAGAACGGGGTTGGGGCTACGAGCAGTACTTC
>NA|TRBJ2-2|NA|TRBV13
CASSLLPGHGATGELFF
TGTGCCAGCAGCCTACTGCCGGGACACGGAGCCACCGGGGAGCTGTTTTTT
>NA|TRBJ2-7|TRBD2|TRBV5-4
CASSPGLADRYEQYF
TGTGCCAGCAGCCCAGGACTAGCGGATCGCTACGAGCAGTACTTC
>NA|TRBJ1-2|NA|TRBV29-1
CSVGAGETGYTF
TGCAGCGTTGGGGCAGGGGAGACGGGCTACACCTTC
>NA|TRBJ2-7|NA|TRBV25-1
CASSEFSGAYEQYF
TGTGCCAGCAGTGAATTCTCGGGAGCCTACGAGCAGTACTTC
>once|TRBJ1-2|NA|TRBV14
CASSQDLGRVEGYTF
TGTGCCAGCAGCCAAGATCTCGGCAGGGTCGAAGGCTACACCTTC
>NA|TRBJ2-1|TRBD2|TRBV6-2/TRBV6-3
CASSATLADEQFF
TGTGCCAGCAGCGCCACTCTAGCGGATGAGCAGTTCTTC
>NA|TRBJ2-7|NA|TRBV28
CASHPTGFQYEQYF
TGTGCCAGCCATCCTACAGGGTTCCAGTACGAGCAGTACTTC
>NA|TRBJ2-1|TRBD2|TRBV7-2
CASSSAPGLASLNEQFF
TGTGCCAGCAGCTCGGCTCCGGGACTAGCCTCCCTTAATGAGCAGTTCTTC
>NA|TRBJ2-6|TRBD2|TRBV19
CASSTGLAGLSGANVLTF
TGTGCCAGTAGTACTGGACTAGCGGGGCTCTCTGGGGCCAACGTCCTGACTTTC
>once|TRBJ2-1|TRBD1|TRBV5-1
CASSLGETGVLADEQFF
TGCGCCAGCAGCTTGGGGGAGACAGGGGTCCTAGCCGATGAGCAGTTCTTC
>NA|TRBJ1-2|TRBD1|TRBV28
CASSPNLQGQVGYTF
TGTGCCAGCAGTCCAAACCTACAGGGGCAGGTTGGCTACACCTTC
>NA|TRBJ1-1|NA|TRBV30
CAWSLLTGNAGTEAFF
TGTGCCTGGAGCCTGCTAACCGGGAACGCCGGAACTGAAGCTTTCTTT
>NA|TRBJ2-1|NA|TRBV18
CASSPGLYNEQFF
TGTGCCAGCTCACCAGGACTGTACAATGAGCAGTTCTTC
>few|TRBJ1-6|TRBD1|TRBV29-1
CSVRQGDHSPLHF
TGCAGCGTGCGACAGGGGGATCATTCACCCCTCCACTTT
>NA|TRBJ1-3|NA|TRBV19
CATLPRTSGNTIYF
TGTGCCACTCTTCCGAGAACCTCTGGAAACACCATATATTTT
>NA|TRBJ2-7|TRBD1|TRBV5-1
CASSKGQNPEQYF
TGCGCCAGCAGCAAGGGACAGAACCCCGAGCAGTACTTC
>NA|TRBJ1-1|NA|TRBV2
CASSEHSLNTEAFF
TGTGCCAGCAGTGAACATAGTCTGAACACTGAAGCTTTCTTT
>NA|TRBJ2-7|TRBD1|TRBV25-1
CASRQTGLLVQYF
TGTGCCAGCAGGCAGACAGGGCTCCTTGTTCAGTACTTC
>NA|TRBJ2-4|NA|TRBV6-5
CASSTAGENIQYF
TGTGCCAGCAGTACTGCCGGGGAAAACATTCAGTACTTC
>NA|TRBJ1-1|NA|TRBV18
CASSPFGPRTEAFF
TGTGCCAGCTCACCGTTTGGTCCGAGGACTGAAGCTTTCTTT
>NA|TRBJ2-3|TRBD2|TRBV19
CATAGGGSTDTQYF
TGTGCCACCGCGGGCGGGGGTAGCACAGATACGCAGTATTTT
>NA|TRBJ1-3|NA|TRBV2
CASSGTNSGNTIYF
TGTGCCAGCAGTGGTACTAACTCTGGAAACACCATATATTTT
>NA|TRBJ2-1|NA|TRBV7-9
CASSLYYGGQFF
TGTGCCAGCAGCCTTTATTATGGAGGACAGTTCTTC
>NA|TRBJ1-2|NA|TRBV28
CASSPLGEGYTF
TGTGCCAGCAGTCCCCTCGGGGAAGGCTACACCTTC
>NA|TRBJ1-5|NA|TRBV23-1
CASIVPRWAQPQHF
TGCGCCAGCATTGTCCCCCGCTGGGCCCAGCCCCAGCATTTT
>NA|TRBJ2-1|NA|TRBV20-1
CSASLGPNEQFF
TGCAGTGCTAGTCTGGGCCCCAATGAGCAGTTCTTC
>NA|TRBJ2-1|NA|TRBV5-4
CASSASTSSVEQFF
TGTGCCAGCAGCGCCTCGACTAGTTCTGTTGAGCAGTTCTTC
>NA|TRBJ1-2|NA|TRBV19
CASSIDPQGVQHGYTF
TGTGCCAGTAGTATAGACCCACAGGGTGTCCAGCATGGCTACACCTTC
>NA|TRBJ2-1|TRBD2|TRBV5-1
CASSPGLAGGTYNEQFF
TGCGCCAGCAGCCCCGGACTAGCGGGGGGTACCTACAATGAGCAGTTCTTC
>NA|TRBJ1-2|TRBD1|TRBV5-5
CASSLGTGRSGYTF
TGTGCCAGCAGCCTTGGGACAGGGAGGAGTGGCTACACCTTC
>NA|TRBJ1-6|TRBD1|TRBV27
CASSRGQGFSPLHF
TGTGCCAGCAGTCGTGGACAGGGTTTTTCACCCCTCCACTTT